One and the same sample provided the 16 T cell receptor beta chains below, sequenced in a study of molecular identifiers for immune sequencing clone quantification. A single record per CDR3 protein comes from TCRdb applying MiXCR to the PCR reads. In the table there are around 470,000 distinct CDR3 sequences, about 22% of which are singletons. Sequencing used naive CD8+ T cells from blood, with Jurkat cell RNA spiked in. Subset given: FACS-sorted CD8+CD4-CCR7+CD45RA+ naive T cells. The origin of the receptors is a human donor in good health. Some libraries in this study had Jurkat cell RNA spiked in.

This clonotype was detected once. DNA for the CDR3: TGTGCCAGCAGCAAAGGGGACGGTAGCAATCAGCCCCGGCATTTT. This codes for CASSKGDGSNQPRHF. This chain joins TRBV21-1 and TRBJ1-5; TRBD1 is taken as the D call from the table, unchecked against the DNA. TRBV21-1 is a recognized pseudogene. This CDR3 contains 15 residues.

This clonotype was observed a few times. The V gene is TRBV12-5, the J gene TRBJ2-1, with 9 nucleotides matching TRBD2. V was pared by 5 bases and J by 9 bases, with 8 bases of the junction left unmatched. CDR3 size: 14 residues. The germline gives CDR1 LGHNT, CDR2 FRNRAP. The CDR3 spells CASGPPELAGEQFF. DNA of the CDR3: TGTGCTAGTGGTCCCCCCGAACTAGCGGGTGAGCAGTTCTTC.

This clonotype was detected a few times. This chain links TRBV13 with TRBJ2-2; tentatively, D is TRBD1 (5 bases). CDR1 PRHDT and CDR2 FYEKMQ come from the germline V gene (reference sequence). V shed 8 bases and J shed 7 bases, with 11 bases lying between them. The CDR3 consists of 12 residues. CDR3: CASAWGDGELFF. The CDR3 coding sequence is TGTGCCAGCGCCTGGGGCGACGGGGAGCTGTTTTTT. The variable domain in full, with the rest retrieved from reference TRBV13 and TRBJ2-2, is AAGVIQSPRHLIKEKRETATLKCYPIPRHDTVYWYQQGPGQDPQFLISFYEKMQSDKGSIPDRFSAQQFSDYHSELNMSSLELGDSALYFCASAWGDGELFFGEGSRLTVL.

As for this clonotype: A much larger clone differs from this one at a single base, so this may be a read error. V gene TRBV30 combines with J gene TRBJ1-1; D perhaps matches TRBD1 (5 bases). This CDR3 is 13 amino acids long. Trimming cost V 0 bases and J 4 bases, with 9 bases left between them. Germline lookup yields CDR1 GTSNPN and CDR2 SVGIG (reference sequence). CDR3 amino acids: CAWSVLGVTEAFF. For the CDR3, the DNA is TGTGCCTGGAGTGTACTAGGGGTCACTGAAGCTTTCTTT.

A remark on this clonotype: A clone one base away is much larger, so this may be a read error. The chain couples TRBV9 to TRBJ2-3; D gene unclear. In germline, CDR1 is SGDLS, CDR2 YYNGEE. The length of the CDR3 is 13 residues. CDR3 nucleotide sequence: TGTGCCAGCAGCGTACAGGACGCAGATGCGCAGTATTTT. Translating it yields CASSVQDADAQYF.

This clonotype has ten or more counts. V and J are TRBV4-2 and TRBJ1-5; D is uncertain. Germline CDR1 and CDR2: LGHNA and YNFKEQ. This CDR3 comprises 13 residues. V lost 1 base and J lost 6, with 7 bases in between. The DNA of the CDR3 is TGTGCCAGCAGCCAAGCGCAGGCTCAGCCCCAGCATTTT. It specifies CASSQAQAQPQHF.

The chain recombines TRBV11-2 with TRBJ2-7; no firm D call. Germline values: CDR1 SGHAT, CDR2 FQNNGV. The CDR3 extends over 15 amino acids. V gave up 5 bases and J gave up 2 bases, with 16 bases separating them. The CDR3 DNA is TGTGCCAGCAGCGGACCGGGCAGACCAGCCTACGAGCAGTACTTC. This gives the protein CASSGPGRPAYEQYF. Full variable domain (remainder filled in from reference TRBV11-2 and TRBJ2-7): EAGVAQSPRYKIIEKRQSVAFWCNPISGHATLYWYQQILGQGPKLLIQFQNNGVVDDSQLPKDRFSAERLKGVDSTLKIQPAKLEDSAVYLCASSGPGRPAYEQYFGPGTRLTVT.

The chain links TRBV19 to TRBJ2-5, with 8 bases fitting TRBD1. The CDR3 sequence is 16 residues long. J gave up 3 bases and V 6 bases, and 12 bases lay outside the gene matches. Germline CDR1 is LNHDA and CDR2 is SQIVND (reference sequence). CDR3 in amino acids: CASSKGRGLNKETQYF. The CDR3 nucleotides read TGTGCCAGTAGCAAGGGCAGGGGGCTGAATAAAGAGACCCAGTACTTC.

Comment on this clonotype: It may be a read error: a sequence one base away is much more abundant. The chain joins TRBV6-5 to TRBJ2-7; D uncertain. Germline V gene lookup returns CDR1 MNHEY and CDR2 SVGAGI. The CDR3 extends over 13 amino acids. V was clipped by 7 bases and J by 0 bases, with 10 bases between them. CDR3 amino acids: CASKPKSSYEQYF. The CDR3 DNA reads as TGTGCCAGCAAGCCAAAGAGCTCCTACGAGCAGTACTTC.

This clonotype was seen a handful of times. The V and J genes are TRBV7-9 and TRBJ2-7, with 9 bases aligning to TRBD2. This CDR3 has 14 amino acids. Trimming cost V 5 bases and J 6 bases; bases outside gene matches: 8. Per the germline V gene, CDR1 is SEHNR and CDR2 is FQNEAQ (reference sequence). The DNA of the CDR3 is TGTGCCAGCAGCCCAGTAGCGGGAGTAGGCGAGCAGTACTTC. As protein: CASSPVAGVGEQYF.

In its sample, this clonotype was seen many times. The genes are TRBV13 and TRBJ2-3; maybe TRBD1 (5 bases). The CDR3 contains 15 residues. The V gene lost 5 bases and the J gene lost 4 bases, with 16 bases spanning the gap. CDR1 and CDR2 (germline): PRHDT, FYEKMQ (reference sequence). DNA for the CDR3: TGTGCCAGCAGCAGGGCAGGGAATTTGGCAGATACGCAGTATTTT. Translation gives CASSRAGNLADTQYF. The entire variable domain, with the rest obtained from reference TRBV13 and TRBJ2-3, is as follows: AAGVIQSPRHLIKEKRETATLKCYPIPRHDTVYWYQQGPGQDPQFLISFYEKMQSDKGSIPDRFSAQQFSDYHSELNMSSLELGDSALYFCASSRAGNLADTQYFGPGTRLTVL.

This clonotype was recorded a few times. The V and J genes are TRBV20-1 and TRBJ2-7; D gene unclear. Trimming took 2 bases from V and 0 from J, leaving 8 bases between them. CDR1 is DFQATT and CDR2 is SNEGSKA in the germline V gene (reference sequence). The CDR3 consists of 13 residues. DNA of the CDR3: TGCAGTGCTAGACTGGCGTACTCCTACGAGCAGTACTTC. Translated: CSARLAYSYEQYF.

This clonotype turned up a few times. The rearrangement joins TRBV27 to TRBJ2-1, with 9 bases lining up with TRBD2. The CDR3 extends over 16 amino acids. Germline lookup yields CDR1 MNHEY and CDR2 SMNVEV (reference sequence). The J segment lost 7 bases and the V segment lost 2 bases, leaving 9 bases of the junction unmatched. In nucleotides, the CDR3 is TGTGCCAGCAGTTTAATTGGCGGGAGGGTTATAAATGAGCAGTTCTTC. It encodes CASSLIGGRVINEQFF.

In its sample, this clonotype was seen many times. The J gene is TRBJ1-2, the V gene TRBV6-2 or TRBV6-3; no clear D gene. The CDR3 length is 13 residues. The germline V and J ends were trimmed by 1 base and 4 bases, with 7 bases remaining between them. Germline values: CDR1 MNHEY, CDR2 SVGEGT. The CDR3 bases are TGTGCCAGCAGTTACTTGGAAATCTATGGCTACACCTTC. It translates to CASSYLEIYGYTF.

The genes are TRBV20-1 and TRBJ1-1, with 9 bases lining up with TRBD1. This CDR3 has 14 amino acids. The V and J ends lost 3 bases and 0 bases, in that order; junction bases with no gene match: 2. Germline CDR1 is DFQATT and CDR2 is SNEGSKA (reference sequence). As DNA, the CDR3 is TGCAGTGCTAGGGACAGGGGAATGAACACTGAAGCTTTCTTT. This encodes CSARDRGMNTEAFF.

This clonotype was detected many times. The rearrangement links TRBV25-1 to TRBJ2-5, with D perhaps given as TRBD1 or TRBD2 (6 bases each). Germline V gene sequence: CDR1 MGHDK, CDR2 SYGVNS. CDR3 length: 15 residues. V lost 4 bases, J lost 5 bases, and 17 bases lay in between. CDR3 loop: CASSGGTLPKETQYF. The CDR3 coding sequence is TGTGCCAGCAGTGGCGGGACACTCCCTAAGGAGACCCAGTACTTC.